The TCR beta chain under discussion was sequenced for a study of shared clonotypes between healthy human individuals. General study findings and limits: Sharing across four donors was highest in naive CD4 (roughly 5%) and lowest in memory CD8 (0.4%).

As to this clone: Its target is unknown.

Germline V gene lookup returns CDR1 SGHTS and CDR2 YDEGEE. The CDR3 has 12 amino acids. Trimming took off 2 bases at V and 6 bases at J, with 6 bases between the two ends. Genomic DNA of every subset was divided equally among multiple immunoSEQ plates. The assay was immunoSEQ multiplex PCR, and TCRdb's table has in-frame clones only and misses some. The repertoire has roughly 1,500,000 clones, approximately 98.5% of them found once; the top ten carry around 0.33%. The V and J genes are TRBV5-8 and TRBJ1-5; D is undetermined. The receptor was isolated from a man younger than 40 in good health. The specimen was naive CD4+ T cells sorted from blood. Subset denoted: CD45RA+ positively selected. The CDR3 region is CASSFSTQPQHF. CDR3 in DNA: TGTGCCAGCAGCTTCTCCACTCAGCCCCAGCATTTT.